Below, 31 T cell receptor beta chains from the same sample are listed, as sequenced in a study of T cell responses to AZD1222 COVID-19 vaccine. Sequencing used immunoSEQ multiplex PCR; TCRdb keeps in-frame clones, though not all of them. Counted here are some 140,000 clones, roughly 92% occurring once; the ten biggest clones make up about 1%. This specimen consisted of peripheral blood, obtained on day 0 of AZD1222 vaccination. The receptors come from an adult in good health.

DNA of the CDR3: TGTGCCACCAGGCTCGGGGATACGCAGTATTTT. Protein sequence: CATRLGDTQYF. The chain employs TRBV24-1 and TRBJ2-3, with D unresolved. Between the trimmed V and J ends, which lost 7 bases and 6 bases, there was a span of 7 bases. This CDR3 comprises 11 residues. CDR1 is KGHDR and CDR2 is SFDVKD in the germline V gene.

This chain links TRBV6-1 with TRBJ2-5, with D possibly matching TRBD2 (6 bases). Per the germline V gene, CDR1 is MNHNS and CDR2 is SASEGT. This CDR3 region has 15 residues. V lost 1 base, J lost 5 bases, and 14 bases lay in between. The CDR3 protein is CASSEDTGVEETQYF. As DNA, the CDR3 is TGTGCCAGCAGTGAAGACACGGGGGTGGAGGAGACCCAGTACTTC.

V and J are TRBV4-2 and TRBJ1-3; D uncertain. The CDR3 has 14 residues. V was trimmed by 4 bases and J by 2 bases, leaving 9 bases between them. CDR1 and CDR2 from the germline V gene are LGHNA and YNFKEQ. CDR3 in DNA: TGTGCCAGCAGCCTCGAGGAACCTGGAAACACCATATATTTT. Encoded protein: CASSLEEPGNTIYF.

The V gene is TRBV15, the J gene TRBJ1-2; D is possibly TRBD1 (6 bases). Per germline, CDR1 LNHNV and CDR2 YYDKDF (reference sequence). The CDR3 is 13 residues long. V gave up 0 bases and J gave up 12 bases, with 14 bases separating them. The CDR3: CATSRDSRGGHTF. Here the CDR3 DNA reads TGTGCCACCAGCAGAGATTCTAGGGGGGGCCACACCTTC.

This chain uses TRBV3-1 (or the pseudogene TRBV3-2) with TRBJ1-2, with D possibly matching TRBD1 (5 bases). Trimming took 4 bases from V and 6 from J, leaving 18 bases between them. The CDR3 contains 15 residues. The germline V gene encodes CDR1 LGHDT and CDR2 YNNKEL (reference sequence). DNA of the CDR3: TGTGCCAGCAGCCGACAGTATGGTGGGGAGGATGGCTACACCTTC. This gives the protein CASSRQYGGEDGYTF.

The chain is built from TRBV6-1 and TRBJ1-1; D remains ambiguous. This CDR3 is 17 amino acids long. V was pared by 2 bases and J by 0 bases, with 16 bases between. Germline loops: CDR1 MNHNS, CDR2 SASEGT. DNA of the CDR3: TGTGCCAGCAGTGAATATATTGGACTCAGGATGAACACTGAAGCTTTCTTT. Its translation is CASSEYIGLRMNTEAFF.

Here the CDR3 DNA reads TGTGCCAGCAGTTTCCACAGGGACCAGCCCCAGCATTTT. The encoded protein is CASSFHRDQPQHF. This rearrangement joins TRBV6-6 to TRBJ1-5; D may be TRBD1 (6 bases). V lost 4 bases, J lost 7 bases, and 11 bases lay in between. The V gene's germline CDR1 is MNHNY and CDR2 SVGAGI (reference sequence). The CDR3 totals 13 residues.

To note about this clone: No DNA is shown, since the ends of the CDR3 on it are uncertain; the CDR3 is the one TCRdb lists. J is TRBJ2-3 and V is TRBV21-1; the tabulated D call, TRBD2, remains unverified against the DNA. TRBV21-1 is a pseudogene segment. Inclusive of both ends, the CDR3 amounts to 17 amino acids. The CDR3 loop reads CASSKDRFGGGTDTQYF.

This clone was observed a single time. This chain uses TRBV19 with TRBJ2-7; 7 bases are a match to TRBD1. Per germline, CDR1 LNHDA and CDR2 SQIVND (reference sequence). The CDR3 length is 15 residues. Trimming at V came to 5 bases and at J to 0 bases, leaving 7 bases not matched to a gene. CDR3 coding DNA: TGTGCCAGTAGTCAGCTCAGGGGGAGCTCCTACGAGCAGTACTTC. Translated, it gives CASSQLRGSSYEQYF.

The DNA for the CDR3 is TGTGCCAGCAGTGAAACAGTTTTCGGGCTCAGCTCTGGAAACACCATATATTTT. Amino acids: CASSETVFGLSSGNTIYF. This rearrangement joins TRBV9 to TRBJ1-3; D uncertain. The CDR3 is made up of 18 amino acids. From germline, CDR1 is SGDLS and CDR2 YYNGEE. V dropped 5 bases and J dropped 0 bases, with 21 bases sitting between them.

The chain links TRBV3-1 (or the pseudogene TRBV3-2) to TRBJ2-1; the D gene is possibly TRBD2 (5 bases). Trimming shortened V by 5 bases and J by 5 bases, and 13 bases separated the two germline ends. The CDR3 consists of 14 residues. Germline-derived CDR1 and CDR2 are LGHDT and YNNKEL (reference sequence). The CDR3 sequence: CASSATDGDNEQFF. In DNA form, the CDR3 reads TGTGCCAGCAGCGCTACCGACGGGGACAATGAGCAGTTCTTC.

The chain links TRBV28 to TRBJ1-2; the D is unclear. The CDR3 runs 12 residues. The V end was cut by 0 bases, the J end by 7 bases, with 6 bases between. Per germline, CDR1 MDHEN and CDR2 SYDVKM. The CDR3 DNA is TGTGCCAGCAGTTTATGGGGCGTTGGCTACACCTTC. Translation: CASSLWGVGYTF.

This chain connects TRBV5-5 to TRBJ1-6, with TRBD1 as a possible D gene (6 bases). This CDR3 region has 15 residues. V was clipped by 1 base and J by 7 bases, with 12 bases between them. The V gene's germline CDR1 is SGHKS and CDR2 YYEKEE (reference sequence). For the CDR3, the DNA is TGTGCCAGCAGCTTGCAAGGACAGTCCAATTCACCCCTCCACTTT. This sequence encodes CASSLQGQSNSPLHF.

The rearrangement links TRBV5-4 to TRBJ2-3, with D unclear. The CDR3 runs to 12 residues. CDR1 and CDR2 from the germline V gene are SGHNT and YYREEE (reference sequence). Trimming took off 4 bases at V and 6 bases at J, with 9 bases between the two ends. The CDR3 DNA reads TGTGCCAGCAGCAGCCAAGTGGATACGCAGTATTTT. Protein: CASSSQVDTQYF.

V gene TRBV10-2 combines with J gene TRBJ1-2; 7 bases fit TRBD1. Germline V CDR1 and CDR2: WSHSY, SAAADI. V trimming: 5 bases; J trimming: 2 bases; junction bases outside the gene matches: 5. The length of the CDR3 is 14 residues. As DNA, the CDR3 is TGCGCCAGCAGTATTACAGGGGCGAACTATGGCTACACCTTC. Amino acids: CASSITGANYGYTF.

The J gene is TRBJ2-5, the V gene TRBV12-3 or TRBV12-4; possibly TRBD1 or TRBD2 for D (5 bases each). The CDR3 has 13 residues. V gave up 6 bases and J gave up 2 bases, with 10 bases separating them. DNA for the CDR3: TGTGCCAGCAGGGGGGACGGACAAGAGACCCAGTACTTC. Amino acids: CASRGDGQETQYF.

Here the CDR3 DNA reads TGTGCCAGCAGCTCCATGGGTCCGGGGGACTATGGCTACACCTTC. As protein: CASSSMGPGDYGYTF. The J gene is TRBJ1-2, the V gene TRBV7-9; a weak D match, TRBD1 (5 bases). V was shortened by 4 bases and J by 3 bases, with 15 bases between the two germline ends. The germline CDR1 and CDR2 sequences are SEHNR and FQNEAQ (reference sequence). The CDR3 is 15 residues long.

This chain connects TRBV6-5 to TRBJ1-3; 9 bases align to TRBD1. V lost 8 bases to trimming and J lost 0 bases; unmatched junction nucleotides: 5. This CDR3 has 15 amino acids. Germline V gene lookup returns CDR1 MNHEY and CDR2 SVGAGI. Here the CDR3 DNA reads TGTGCCAGCCTCCGGGACAGGGCCTCTGGAAACACCATATATTTT. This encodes CASLRDRASGNTIYF.

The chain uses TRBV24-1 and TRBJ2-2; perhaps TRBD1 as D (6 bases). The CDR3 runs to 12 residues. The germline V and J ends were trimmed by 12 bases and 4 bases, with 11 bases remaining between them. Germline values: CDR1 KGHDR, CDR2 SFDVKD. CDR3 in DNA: TGTGCCTCACAGGGATTCACCGGGGAGCTGTTTTTT. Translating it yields CASQGFTGELFF.

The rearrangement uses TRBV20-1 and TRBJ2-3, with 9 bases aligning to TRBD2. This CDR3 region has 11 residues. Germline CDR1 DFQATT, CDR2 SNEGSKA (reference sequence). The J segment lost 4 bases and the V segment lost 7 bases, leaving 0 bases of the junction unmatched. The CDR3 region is CSGGGADTQYF. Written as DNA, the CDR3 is TGCAGTGGCGGGGGGGCAGATACGCAGTATTTT.

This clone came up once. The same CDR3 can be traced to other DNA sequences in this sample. The DNA for the CDR3 is TGCAGTGCCGGGGTGAACACTGAAGCTTTCTTT. This encodes CSAGVNTEAFF. The genes are TRBV20-1 and TRBJ1-1; D remains ambiguous. Trimming took off 6 bases at V and 0 bases at J, with 5 bases between the two ends. The CDR3 covers 11 residues. Germline CDR1 is DFQATT and CDR2 is SNEGSKA (reference sequence).

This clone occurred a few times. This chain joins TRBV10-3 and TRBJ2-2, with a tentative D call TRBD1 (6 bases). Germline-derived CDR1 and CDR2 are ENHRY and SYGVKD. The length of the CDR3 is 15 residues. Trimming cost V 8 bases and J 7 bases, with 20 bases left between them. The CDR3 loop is CAIRPGRGYVGELFF. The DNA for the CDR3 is TGTGCCATCCGACCCGGCAGGGGTTATGTCGGGGAGCTGTTTTTT.

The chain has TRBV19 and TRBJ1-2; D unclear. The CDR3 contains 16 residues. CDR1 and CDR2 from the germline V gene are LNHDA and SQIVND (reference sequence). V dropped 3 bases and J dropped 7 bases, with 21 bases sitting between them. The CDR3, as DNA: TGTGCCAGTAGTATCACGGGGAGGACCACCGAGGGTGGCTACACCTTC. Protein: CASSITGRTTEGGYTF.

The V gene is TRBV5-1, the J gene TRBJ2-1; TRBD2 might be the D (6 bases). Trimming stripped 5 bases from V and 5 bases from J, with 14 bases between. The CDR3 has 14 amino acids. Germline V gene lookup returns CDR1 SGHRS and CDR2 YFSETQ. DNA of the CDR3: TGCGCCAGCAGTAACGTCGGAGGGCACAATGAGCAGTTCTTC. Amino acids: CASSNVGGHNEQFF.

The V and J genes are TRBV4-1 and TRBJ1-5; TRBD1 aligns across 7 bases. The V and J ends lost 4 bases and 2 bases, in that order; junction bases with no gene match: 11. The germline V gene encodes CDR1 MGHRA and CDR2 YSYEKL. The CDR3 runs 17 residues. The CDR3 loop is CASSPAGGQLGNQPQHF. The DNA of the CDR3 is TGCGCCAGCAGCCCCGCGGGGGGACAGTTGGGCAATCAGCCCCAGCATTTT.

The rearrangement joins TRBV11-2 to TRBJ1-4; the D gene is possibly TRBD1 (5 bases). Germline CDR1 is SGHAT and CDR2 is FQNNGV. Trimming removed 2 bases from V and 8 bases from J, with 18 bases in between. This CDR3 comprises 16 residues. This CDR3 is CASSLRGPFGREKLFF. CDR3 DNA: TGTGCCAGCAGCTTAAGGGGACCGTTTGGGAGGGAAAAACTGTTTTTT.

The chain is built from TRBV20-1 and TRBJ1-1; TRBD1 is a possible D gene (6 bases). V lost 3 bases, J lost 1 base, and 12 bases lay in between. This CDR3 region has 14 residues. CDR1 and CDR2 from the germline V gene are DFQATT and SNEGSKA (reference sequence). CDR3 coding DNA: TGCAGTGCTAGTTCGGGGGGCCCGAACACTGAAGCTTTCTTT. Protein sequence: CSASSGGPNTEAFF.

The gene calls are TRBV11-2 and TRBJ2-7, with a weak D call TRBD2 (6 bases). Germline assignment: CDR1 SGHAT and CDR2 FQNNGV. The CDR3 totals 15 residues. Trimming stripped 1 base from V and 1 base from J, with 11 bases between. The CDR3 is CASSLGAGRSYEQYF. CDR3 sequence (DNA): TGTGCCAGCAGCTTAGGGGCAGGGAGGTCCTACGAGCAGTACTTC. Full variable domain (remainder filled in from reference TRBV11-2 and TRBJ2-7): EAGVAQSPRYKIIEKRQSVAFWCNPISGHATLYWYQQILGQGPKLLIQFQNNGVVDDSQLPKDRFSAERLKGVDSTLKIQPAKLEDSAVYLCASSLGAGRSYEQYFGPGTRLTVT.

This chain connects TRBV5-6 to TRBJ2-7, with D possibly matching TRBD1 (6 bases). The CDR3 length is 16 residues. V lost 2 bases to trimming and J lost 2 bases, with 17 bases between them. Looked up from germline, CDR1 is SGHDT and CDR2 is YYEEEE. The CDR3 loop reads CASSFRVRGSTYEQYF. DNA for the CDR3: TGTGCCAGCAGCTTTAGGGTCAGGGGATCTACCTACGAGCAGTACTTC. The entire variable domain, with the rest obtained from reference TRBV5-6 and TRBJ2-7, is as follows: DAGVTQSPTHLIKTRGQQVTLRCSPKSGHDTVSWYQQALGQGPQFIFQYYEEEERQRGNFPDRFSGHQFPNYSSELNVNALLLGDSALYLCASSFRVRGSTYEQYFGPGTRLTVT.

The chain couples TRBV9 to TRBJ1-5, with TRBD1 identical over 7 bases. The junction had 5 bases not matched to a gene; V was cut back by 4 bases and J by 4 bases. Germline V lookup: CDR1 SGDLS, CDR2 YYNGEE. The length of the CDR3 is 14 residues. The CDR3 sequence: CASSPGQINQPQHF. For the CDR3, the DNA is TGTGCCAGCAGCCCGGGACAGATAAATCAGCCCCAGCATTTT.

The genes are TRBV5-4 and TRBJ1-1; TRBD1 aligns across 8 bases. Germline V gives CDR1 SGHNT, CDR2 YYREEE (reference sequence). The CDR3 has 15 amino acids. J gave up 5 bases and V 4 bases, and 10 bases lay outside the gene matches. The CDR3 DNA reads TGTGCCAGCAGCCCCTATTGGACAGGGCTTACTGAAGCTTTCTTT. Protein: CASSPYWTGLTEAFF. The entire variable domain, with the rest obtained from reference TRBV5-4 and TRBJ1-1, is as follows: ETGVTQSPTHLIKTRGQQVTLRCSSQSGHNTVSWYQQALGQGPQFIFQYYREEENGRGNFPPRFSGLQFPNYSSELNVNALELDDSALYLCASSPYWTGLTEAFFGQGTRLTVV.